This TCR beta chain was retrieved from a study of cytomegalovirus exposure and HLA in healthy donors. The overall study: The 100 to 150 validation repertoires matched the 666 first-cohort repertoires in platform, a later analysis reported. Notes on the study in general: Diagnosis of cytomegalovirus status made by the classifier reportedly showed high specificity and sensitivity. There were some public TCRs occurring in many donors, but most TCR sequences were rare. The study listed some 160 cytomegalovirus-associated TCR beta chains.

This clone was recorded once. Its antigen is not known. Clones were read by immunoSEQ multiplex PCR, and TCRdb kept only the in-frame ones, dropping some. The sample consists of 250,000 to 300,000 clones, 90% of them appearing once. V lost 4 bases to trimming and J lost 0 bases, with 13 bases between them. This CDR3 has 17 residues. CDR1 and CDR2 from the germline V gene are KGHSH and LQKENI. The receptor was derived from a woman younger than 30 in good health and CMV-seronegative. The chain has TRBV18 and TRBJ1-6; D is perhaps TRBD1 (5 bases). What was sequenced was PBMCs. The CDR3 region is CASSLPGLSSYNSPLHF. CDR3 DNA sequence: TGTGCCAGCTCACTCCCGGGACTAAGCTCCTATAATTCACCCCTCCACTTT.